Below, 17 T cell receptor beta chains from the same sample are listed, as sequenced in a study of cytomegalovirus exposure and HLA in healthy donors. The PCR was carried out with 60 Vbeta primers and 13 Jbeta primers. Clones were read by immunoSEQ multiplex PCR, and TCRdb kept only the in-frame ones, dropping some. The data hold fewer than 250,000 clones, with about four fifths observed a single time. The sequencing sample was made of PBMCs. The receptors stem from a woman aged 45 to 65 in good health and CMV-seropositive.

The V and J genes are TRBV7-6 and TRBJ2-2; D is possibly TRBD1 (5 bases). The V and J ends lost 1 base and 4 bases respectively, with 16 bases between them. This CDR3 region has 17 residues. Germline CDR1 reads SGHVS; CDR2 reads FNYEAQ. The CDR3 is CASSLGATRGVTGELFF. CDR3 nucleotide sequence: TGTGCCAGCAGCTTAGGAGCGACAAGGGGCGTCACCGGGGAGCTGTTTTTT. Full variable domain (outside the CDR3, taken from reference TRBV7-6 and TRBJ2-2): GAGVSQSPRYKVTKRGQDVALRCDPISGHVSLYWYRQALGQGPEFLTYFNYEAQQDKSGLPNDRFSAERPEGSISTLTIQRTEQRDSAMYRCASSLGATRGVTGELFFGEGSRLTVL.

The chain employs TRBV11-2 and TRBJ2-3, with 7 bases fitting TRBD1. CDR1 and CDR2 from the germline V gene are SGHAT and FQNNGV. V was clipped by 7 bases and J by 6 bases; unmatched bases: 4. The CDR3 covers 12 residues. CDR3 sequence: CASTQGEDTQYF. CDR3 coding DNA: TGTGCCAGCACCCAGGGGGAGGATACGCAGTATTTT.

Only a few counts were recorded for this clone. CDR3 in amino acids: CSVGAGGSEAFF. For the CDR3, the DNA is TGCAGCGTTGGTGCGGGGGGATCTGAAGCTTTCTTT. This sequence joins TRBV29-1 and TRBJ1-1, with D possibly matching TRBD1 (5 bases). Trimming left V 4 bases short and J 6 bases short, with 12 bases between. Germline values: CDR1 SQVTM, CDR2 ANQGSEA. This CDR3 has 12 residues.

The V and J genes are TRBV27 and TRBJ1-5; the match to TRBD1 covers 7 bases. This CDR3 is 12 amino acids long. V gave up 5 bases and J gave up 10 bases; unmatched junction bases: 5. CDR1 is MNHEY, CDR2 SMNVEV, per germline (reference sequence). DNA for the CDR3: TGTGCCAGCAGTGCCCAGGGGGAACCCCAGCATTTT. Protein sequence: CASSAQGEPQHF.

This sequence joins TRBV19 and TRBJ2-7; 8 bases align to TRBD1. CDR1 LNHDA and CDR2 SQIVND come from the germline V gene (reference sequence). The CDR3 totals 13 residues. The junction had 0 bases not matched to a gene; V was cut back by 4 bases and J by 1 base. For the CDR3, the DNA is TGTGCCAGTAGTAGGGACAGGTCCTACGAGCAGTACTTC. Its translation: CASSRDRSYEQYF.

The chain joins TRBV4-1 to TRBJ2-7; weak D call: TRBD1 (6 bases). This CDR3 region has 16 residues. Per germline, CDR1 MGHRA and CDR2 YSYEKL. V shed 2 bases and J shed 2 bases, with 16 bases lying between them. The CDR3 sequence is CASSQRLSQGPYEQYF. The CDR3 DNA reads as TGCGCCAGCAGCCAACGTTTATCACAGGGACCCTACGAGCAGTACTTC.

The gene calls are TRBV19 and TRBJ2-5; D uncertain. The CDR3 has 13 amino acids. V was clipped by 1 base and J by 5 bases, with 8 bases between them. Germline CDR1 LNHDA, CDR2 SQIVND (reference sequence). CDR3 residues: CASSIAVLETQYF. DNA of the CDR3: TGTGCCAGTAGTATAGCCGTTCTTGAGACCCAGTACTTC.

The rearrangement joins TRBV30 to TRBJ1-3; D call uncertain. The CDR3 runs to 18 residues. Trimming pared 2 bases from V and 0 bases from J, leaving 20 bases between. Germline V lookup: CDR1 GTSNPN, CDR2 SVGIG (reference sequence). The CDR3 region has the DNA TGTGCCTGGAGTCCGCCCGGGATCTTGGTAACCTCTGGAAACACCATATATTTT. Its translation is CAWSPPGILVTSGNTIYF.

The chain carries TRBV28 and TRBJ1-2, with 8 bases that match TRBD1. This CDR3 is built from 15 residues. Germline CDR1 reads MDHEN; CDR2 reads SYDVKM. V was pared by 4 bases and J by 4 bases, with 8 bases of the junction left unmatched. CDR3 sequence: CASSSARTGRYGYTF. The DNA of the CDR3 is TGTGCCAGCAGTTCCGCCCGGACAGGGCGCTATGGCTACACCTTC.

This rearrangement joins TRBV14 to TRBJ2-1, with a weak D call TRBD1 (6 bases). Germline V gene sequence: CDR1 SGHDN, CDR2 FVKESK. The CDR3 spans 16 residues. V was pared by 3 bases and J by 4 bases, with 16 bases between. CDR3: CASSHNSGTPYNEQFF. CDR3 in DNA: TGTGCCAGCAGCCACAATTCGGGGACACCTTACAATGAGCAGTTCTTC.

The genes are TRBV27 and TRBJ1-1; D is unresolved. CDR1 MNHEY and CDR2 SMNVEV come from the germline V gene (reference sequence). V lost 0 bases, J lost 1 base, and 12 bases lay in between. This CDR3 comprises 16 residues. CDR3 bases: TGTGCCAGCAGTTTATCCTACGGTGCGGAGAACACTGAAGCTTTCTTT. Amino acid sequence: CASSLSYGAENTEAFF.

This clone was detected only once. V usage is TRBV30 and J usage is TRBJ2-3; TRBD2 matches at 8 bases. After removal of 2 bases from V and 6 bases from J, the junction contained 4 bases not matched to a gene. The CDR3 contains 13 residues. Germline V CDR1 and CDR2: GTSNPN, SVGIG (reference sequence). CDR3 loop: CAWSSGGADTQYF. In DNA form, the CDR3 reads TGTGCCTGGAGTTCGGGGGGGGCGGATACGCAGTATTTT.

Only a few counts were recorded for this clone. The gene calls are TRBV5-1 and TRBJ1-4; D is ambiguous. The length of the CDR3 is 15 residues. V was clipped by 4 bases and J by 3 bases, with 13 bases between them. The V gene's germline CDR1 is SGHRS and CDR2 YFSETQ. CDR3 sequence reads: CASSPLWEANEKLFF. The CDR3 nucleotides read TGCGCCAGCAGCCCCCTTTGGGAGGCTAATGAAAAACTGTTTTTT. The whole variable domain, filled in from reference TRBV5-1 and TRBJ1-4, reads KAGVTQTPRYLIKTRGQQVTLSCSPISGHRSVSWYQQTPGQGLQFLFEYFSETQRNKGNFPGRFSGRQFSNSRSEMNVSTLELGDSALYLCASSPLWEANEKLFFGSGTQLSVL.

In its sample, this clone was seen a few times. The chain uses TRBV5-1 and TRBJ2-7; no reliable D call. The CDR3 has 14 amino acids. The V end was cut by 2 bases, the J end by 6 bases, with 15 bases between. Germline V CDR1 and CDR2: SGHRS, YFSETQ. The CDR3 bases are TGCGCCAGCAGCTTAGACTTCAACCGTGGCGAGCAGTACTTC. Protein product: CASSLDFNRGEQYF.

This sequence joins TRBV4-1 and TRBJ1-1; tentative D call: TRBD1 (6 bases). Per the germline V gene, CDR1 is MGHRA and CDR2 is YSYEKL. The length of the CDR3 is 15 residues. V was cut by 0 bases and J by 4 bases, with 12 bases left in between. The CDR3 protein is CASSQDRQGRTEAFF. CDR3 coding DNA: TGCGCCAGCAGCCAAGATAGGCAGGGGCGCACTGAAGCTTTCTTT.

The J gene is TRBJ2-5, the V gene TRBV19; 11 bases are a match to TRBD1. Germline V gene sequence: CDR1 LNHDA, CDR2 SQIVND (reference sequence). The CDR3 runs 16 residues. Losses at the gene ends were 3 bases for V and 3 bases for J; bases not matched to a gene: 6. CDR3 sequence reads: CASSIGTGGGEETQYF. In DNA form, the CDR3 reads TGTGCCAGTAGTATCGGGACAGGGGGTGGAGAAGAGACCCAGTACTTC.

The chain recombines TRBV27 with TRBJ2-1; 9 nucleotides match TRBD1. Trimming took 5 bases from V and 15 from J; bases not matched to a gene: 5. Germline V gene sequence: CDR1 MNHEY, CDR2 SMNVEV (reference sequence). The CDR3 is 11 amino acids. The CDR3: CASSLGTGLFF. The CDR3 DNA reads as TGTGCCAGCAGTCTAGGGACAGGGCTGTTCTTC.